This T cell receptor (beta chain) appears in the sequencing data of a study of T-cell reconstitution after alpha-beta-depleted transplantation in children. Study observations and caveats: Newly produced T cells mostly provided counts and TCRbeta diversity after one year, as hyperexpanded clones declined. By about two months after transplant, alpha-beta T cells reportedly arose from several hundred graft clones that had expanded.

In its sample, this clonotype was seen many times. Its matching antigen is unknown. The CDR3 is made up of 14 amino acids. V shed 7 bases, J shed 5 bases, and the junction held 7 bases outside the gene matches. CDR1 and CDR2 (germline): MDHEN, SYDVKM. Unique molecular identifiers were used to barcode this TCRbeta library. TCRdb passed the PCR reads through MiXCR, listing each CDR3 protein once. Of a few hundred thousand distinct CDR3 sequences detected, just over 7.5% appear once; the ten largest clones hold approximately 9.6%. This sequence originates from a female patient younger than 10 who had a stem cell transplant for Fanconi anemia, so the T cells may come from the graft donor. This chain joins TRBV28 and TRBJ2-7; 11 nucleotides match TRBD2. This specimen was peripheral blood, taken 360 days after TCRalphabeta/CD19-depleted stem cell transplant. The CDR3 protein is CASKGTSGRDEQYF. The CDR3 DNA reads TGTGCCAGCAAGGGAACTAGCGGGAGAGACGAGCAGTACTTC.